This is a list of T cell receptor beta chains from one sample in a study of blood T cell repertoires in COVID-19. Data came from immunoSEQ multiplex PCR; TCRdb stores just in-frame clones and leaves some out. Among 130,000 or so clones, roughly 80% were seen once, and the ten largest hold 9.5% to 15%. The sample comprised peripheral blood. The receptors shown here come from an older woman with acute or convalescent COVID-19. The CDR3 runs from the conserved cysteine through the conserved F or W. D genes are given only for firm matches. Not every row has a clone size; where given, it reads once, few, many or a size class.

CDR3	DNA	size	V	J	D	length
CASSILGGSNEQFF	TGTGCCAGTAGTATCTTGGGAGGGAGCAATGAGCAGTTCTTC	NA	TRBV19	TRBJ2-1	TRBD2	14
CASSTDSFYNTEAFF	TGTGCCAGCAGCACCGACTCATTTTACAACACTGAAGCTTTCTTT	NA	TRBV11-2	TRBJ1-1	NA	15
CASSSDRNYGYTF	TGTGCCAGCAGCTCGGACAGGAACTATGGCTACACCTTC	NA	TRBV11-2	TRBJ1-2	TRBD1	13
CSVVQGADTQYF	TGCAGCGTTGTACAGGGGGCAGATACGCAGTATTTT	NA	TRBV29-1	TRBJ2-3	TRBD1	12
CASSQSPGWGGGYTF	TGTGCCAGCAGCCAATCCCCAGGATGGGGAGGTGGCTACACCTTC	few	TRBV3-1/TRBV3-2	TRBJ1-2	NA	15
CSVQSEDRSTMGYTF	TGCAGCGTTCAATCTGAGGACAGGTCAACGATGGGCTACACCTTC	NA	TRBV29-1	TRBJ1-2	TRBD1	15
CVVADSSTDTQYF	TGTGTCGTAGCGGATAGTAGCACAGATACGCAGTATTTT	once	TRBV6-5	TRBJ2-3	NA	13
CASSLDRGGTEAFF	TGCGCCAGCAGCTTGGACAGGGGCGGCACTGAAGCTTTCTTT	NA	TRBV5-1	TRBJ1-1	TRBD1	14
CSASKAESSQETQYF	TGCAGTGCTAGTAAAGCGGAATCATCACAAGAGACCCAGTACTTC	NA	TRBV20-1	TRBJ2-5	NA	15
CASSQSGLLEAFF	TGTGCCAGCAGTCAATCGGGACTGCTTGAAGCTTTCTTT	NA	TRBV12-3/TRBV12-4	TRBJ1-1	NA	13
CASSQTPSNQPQHF	TGTGCCAGTAGCCAGACACCGAGCAATCAGCCCCAGCATTTT	NA	TRBV19	TRBJ1-5	NA	14
CATSDLFVETQYF	TGTGCCACCAGTGATTTGTTCGTGGAGACCCAGTACTTC	NA	TRBV24-1	TRBJ2-5	NA	13
CASSHVPGQGPQRSTLHF	TGTGCCAGCAGCCACGTCCCGGGACAGGGCCCTCAGAGGTCGACCCTCCACTTT	NA	TRBV5-6	TRBJ1-6	TRBD1	18
CASSFGLERGITQYF	TGTGCCAGCAGTTTTGGACTGGAGAGAGGTATTACGCAGTATTTT	NA	TRBV6-2/TRBV6-3	TRBJ2-3	NA	15
CASSSERDRDQSQHF	TGTGCCAGCAGCTCAGAGAGGGACAGGGACCAGTCCCAGCATTTT	NA	TRBV6-1	TRBJ1-5	TRBD1	15
CASSLGALGYTF	TGTGCCAGCAGCTTAGGAGCTCTTGGCTACACCTTC	once	TRBV7-9	TRBJ1-2	NA	12
CASSAPEQGNYGYTF	TGTGCCAGCAGCGCGCCGGAGCAGGGCAACTATGGCTACACCTTC	NA	TRBV9	TRBJ1-2	NA	15
CASSRRSTGPGSYGYTF	TGTGCCAGCAGTCGACGGTCGACAGGACCAGGGAGCTATGGCTACACCTTC	NA	TRBV6-6	TRBJ1-2	NA	17
CASSPNRDSDEKLFF	TGTGCCAGCTCACCGAACCGGGACTCTGATGAAAAACTGTTTTTT	NA	TRBV18	TRBJ1-4	NA	15
CASSLGTANTGELFF	TGTGCCAGCAGCCTCGGGACAGCAAACACCGGGGAGCTGTTTTTT	once	TRBV7-8	TRBJ2-2	TRBD1	15
CAWTPGYTEQYF	TGTGCCTGGACTCCAGGGTATACGGAGCAGTACTTC	few	TRBV30	TRBJ2-7	NA	12
CAWAGVADTQYF	TGTGCCTGGGCGGGGGTGGCAGATACGCAGTATTTT	NA	TRBV30	TRBJ2-3	TRBD2	12